Listed here is a single TCR beta chain. This clonotype has just a few counts. Its target antigen remains unknown. This may stem from a read error, because a much larger clone lies one nucleotide away. CDR1 and CDR2, looked up from the germline V gene, are SQVTM and ANQGSEA. Inclusive of the bounding cysteine and phenylalanine, the CDR3 is 11 residues long. CDR3 DNA only is kept here, 33 bases in frame from base 1. V is reduced by 4 bases and J by 2 bases, leaving a spacing of 5 bases between them. The library relied on 5' RACE. Sequencing relied on an Illumina HiSeq 2500. A second PCR of about 6 to 12 cycles was run with a J-beta primer mix and a sample-barcoded 5' primer. Each TCR beta cDNA molecule received a unique molecular identifier from a template-switch 5' adaptor carrying 12 random nucleotides. Each sample yielded at least 3 million CDR3-containing paired-end reads. All of the RNA was converted into first-strand cDNA using the Mint cDNA synthesis kit, with a TRBC-specific oligonucleotide serving as the primer. All cDNA was treated with uracil-DNA glycosylase and then went through a first 18-cycle PCR with the universal primers M1SS and BC2_uni_R. The study's own analysis went as follows. Normalization of each sample was performed by random selection of 1 million high-quality reads, each carrying a distinct molecular identifier. Reads sharing molecular identifiers were discarded rather than binned into consensus sequences. MiTCR, run with a Q25 quality threshold and the strictest error-elimination algorithm, handled CDR3 identification, clonotype clustering and error correction. Lower-bound total TCR beta diversity was estimated with a nonparametric unseen species model using Euler transformation. The public reads were quality trimmed at Q25 with fastp and then assembled into clones with MiXCR by TCRdb, keeping productive beta chains. Under each unique CDR3 protein, matching rows form one entry showing the most common genes and DNA. The V and J calls here are based on TCRdb, not the publication. The sample table holds around 1.5 million distinct CDR3 sequences, of which about 35% were seen once. The ten largest clones capture about 11% of the sample.

Donors were 39 systemically healthy Caucasian individuals from Russia aged roughly 6 to 90 years. Around 10 milliliters of peripheral blood were collected from each donor into EDTA-treated Vacutainer tubes. Ficoll-Paque density-gradient centrifugation was used to isolate PBMCs, with at least 6 million per sample. Trizol reagent was used to extract total RNA from PBMCs, with at least 5.5 micrograms per sample. For every donor, an aliquot of PBMCs went through flow cytometry to measure the percentages of naive CD45RAhigh/CD27high T cells. The data were obtained in a study of blood T cells in healthy people across ages (dated by TCRdb to the mid-2010s). Regarding the study in general: Template switching captured roughly one uniquely barcoded TCR beta cDNA molecule per two T cells in model experiments. The study measured age-related changes in TCR beta repertoire diversity using deep sequencing normalized with unique cDNA molecular identifiers. The donors were split into four age groups: young (average around 15 years), middle-aged (roughly 40), aged (approximately 60) and long-lived (about 82). To avoid experimental bias, donors of different ages were distributed randomly across sequencing lanes. The study analyzed two additional independent replicas of 1 million unique cDNA reads from the same blood draw for two donors, one aged 18 to 30 and one aged 80 or older.

Study-level results and caveats: Observed TCR beta diversity correlated strongly with the percentage of naive T cells measured by flow cytometry. Because profiling used bulk unsorted PBMCs, naive and antigen-experienced compartments could not be compared conclusively. Donor CMV infection status was unknown, potentially confounding age-related changes in expanded clonotypes. Estimates of total diversity from one million sequenced T cells were regarded as lower bounds and underestimates. Observed TCR beta diversity per million T cells fell roughly linearly with age, and a significant reduction was already apparent by age around 36. Compared with the aged group, more naive CD4+ T cells, fewer expanded clones and increased TCR diversity were shown by the long-lived group, suggesting age selection.

Input material: blood. This sequence was found in a woman aged 25 to 45 in good health. In this chain, TRBV29-1 is recombined with TRBJ1-2, with no confidently assigned D gene. CDR3 loop: CSVVANYGYTF. The nucleotide sequence is TGCAGCGTTGTCGCGAACTATGGCTACACCTTC.